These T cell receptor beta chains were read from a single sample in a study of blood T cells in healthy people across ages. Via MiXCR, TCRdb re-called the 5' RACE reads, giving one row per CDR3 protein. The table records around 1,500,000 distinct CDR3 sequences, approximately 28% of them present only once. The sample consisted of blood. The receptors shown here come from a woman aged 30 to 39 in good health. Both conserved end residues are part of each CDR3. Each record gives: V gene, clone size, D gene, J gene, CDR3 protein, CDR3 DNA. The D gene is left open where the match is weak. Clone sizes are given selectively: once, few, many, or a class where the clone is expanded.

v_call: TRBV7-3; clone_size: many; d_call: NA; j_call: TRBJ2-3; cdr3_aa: CASSLTRGLTDTQYF; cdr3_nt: TGTGCCAGCAGCTTAACGCGGGGACTCACAGATACGCAGTATTTT
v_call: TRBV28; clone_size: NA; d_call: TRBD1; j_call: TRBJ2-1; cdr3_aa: CASSLSAGGRAVYSEQFF; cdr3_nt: TGTGCCAGCAGTTTATCGGCAGGGGGAAGAGCGGTCTACAGTGAGCAGTTCTTC
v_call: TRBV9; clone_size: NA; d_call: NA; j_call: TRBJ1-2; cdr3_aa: CASSVGADDYGYTF; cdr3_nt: TGTGCCAGCAGCGTAGGGGCCGACGACTATGGCTACACCTTC
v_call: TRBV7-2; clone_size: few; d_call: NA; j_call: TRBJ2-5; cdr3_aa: CASSPGPRPGETQYF; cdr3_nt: TGTGCCAGCAGCCCCGGGCCACGACCTGGGGAGACCCAGTACTTC
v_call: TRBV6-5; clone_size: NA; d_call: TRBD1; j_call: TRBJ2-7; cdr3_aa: CASSPGTGRYGQYF; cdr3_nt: TGTGCCAGCAGTCCCGGGACAGGTCGCTACGGGCAGTACTTC
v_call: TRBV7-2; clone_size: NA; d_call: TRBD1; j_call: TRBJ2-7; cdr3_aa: CASSRQGGGFYEQYF; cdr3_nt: TGTGCCAGCAGCCGACAGGGGGGAGGTTTCTACGAGCAGTACTTC
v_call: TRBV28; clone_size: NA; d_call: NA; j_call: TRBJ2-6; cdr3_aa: CASSNPSSGANVLTF; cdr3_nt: TGTGCCAGCAGTAATCCCAGCTCTGGGGCCAACGTCCTGACTTTC
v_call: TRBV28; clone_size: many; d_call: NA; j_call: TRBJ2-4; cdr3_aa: CASREQTNIQYF; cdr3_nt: TGTGCCAGCAGGGAACAGACAAACATTCAGTACTTC
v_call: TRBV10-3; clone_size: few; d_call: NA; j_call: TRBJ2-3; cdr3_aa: CAISESDNTDTQYF; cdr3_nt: TGTGCCATCAGTGAGTCAGACAACACAGATACGCAGTATTTT
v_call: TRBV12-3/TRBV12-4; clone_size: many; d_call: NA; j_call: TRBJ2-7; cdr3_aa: CASSSGHQYEQYF; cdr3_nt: TGTGCCAGCAGTTCGGGACACCAGTACGAGCAGTACTTC
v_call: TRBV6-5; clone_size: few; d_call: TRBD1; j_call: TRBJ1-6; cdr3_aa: CASSYDSKGARAPLHF; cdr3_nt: TGTGCCAGCAGTTACGATTCGAAGGGGGCTAGGGCACCCCTCCACTTT
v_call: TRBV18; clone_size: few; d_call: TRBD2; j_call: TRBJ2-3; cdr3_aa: CASSELAGPKGADTQYF; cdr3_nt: TGTGCCAGCTCAGAACTAGCGGGTCCTAAAGGCGCAGATACGCAGTATTTT
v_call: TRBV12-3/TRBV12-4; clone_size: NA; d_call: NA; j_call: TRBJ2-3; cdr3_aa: CASSPRARADAQYF; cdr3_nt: TGTGCCAGCAGCCCCCGAGCGAGAGCAGATGCGCAGTATTTC
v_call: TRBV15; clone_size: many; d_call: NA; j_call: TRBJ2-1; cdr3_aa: CATSDRRTNNEQFF; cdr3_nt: TGTGCCACCAGCGACCGGCGGACCAACAATGAGCAGTTCTTC
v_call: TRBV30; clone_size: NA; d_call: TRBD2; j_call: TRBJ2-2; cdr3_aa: CAFQIAGLRWGELFF; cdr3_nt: TGTGCCTTTCAAATAGCGGGGTTGAGGTGGGGGGAGCTGTTTTTT
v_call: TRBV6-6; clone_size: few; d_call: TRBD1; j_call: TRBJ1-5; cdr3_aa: CASSSSGGGNQPQHF; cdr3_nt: TGTGCCAGCAGTTCATCAGGGGGAGGCAATCAGCCCCAGCATTTT
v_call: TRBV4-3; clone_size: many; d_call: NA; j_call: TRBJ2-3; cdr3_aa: CASSQAGALVGTTDTQYF; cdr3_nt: TGCGCCAGCAGCCAAGCGGGGGCACTAGTCGGCACCACAGATACGCAGTATTTT
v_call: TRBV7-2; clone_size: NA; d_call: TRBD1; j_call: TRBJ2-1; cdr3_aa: CASSFDRVENNEQFF; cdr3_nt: TGTGCCAGCAGCTTCGACAGGGTAGAGAACAATGAGCAGTTCTTC
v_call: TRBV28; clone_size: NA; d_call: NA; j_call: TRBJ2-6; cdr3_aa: CASSRGFSGANVRTF; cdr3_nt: TGTGCCAGCAGTCGCGGTTTCTCTGGGGCCAACGTCCGGACTTTC
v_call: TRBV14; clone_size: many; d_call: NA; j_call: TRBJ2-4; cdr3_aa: CASSPTMGKGKNIQYF; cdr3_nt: TGTGCCAGCAGCCCCACGATGGGGAAGGGCAAAAACATTCAGTACTTC
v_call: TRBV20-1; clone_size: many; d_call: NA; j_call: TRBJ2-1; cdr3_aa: CSGVRSSYNEQFF; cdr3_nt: TGCAGTGGCGTCCGAAGCTCCTACAATGAGCAGTTCTTC
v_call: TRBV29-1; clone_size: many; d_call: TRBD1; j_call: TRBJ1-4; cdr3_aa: CSGGTGDEKLFF; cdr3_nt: TGCAGCGGCGGGACAGGGGATGAAAAACTGTTTTTT
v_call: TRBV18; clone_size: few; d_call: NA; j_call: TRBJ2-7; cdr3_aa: CASSGMDEQYF; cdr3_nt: TGTGCCAGCTCGGGCATGGACGAGCAGTACTTC
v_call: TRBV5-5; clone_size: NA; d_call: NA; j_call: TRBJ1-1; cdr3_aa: CASSLWWNTETFF; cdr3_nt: TGTGCCAGCAGCTTGTGGTGGAACACTGAAACTTTCTTT
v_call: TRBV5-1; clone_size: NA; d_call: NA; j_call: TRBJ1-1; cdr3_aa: CASSSRAGAGTEAFF; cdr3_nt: TGCGCCAGCAGCTCAAGGGCGGGGGCGGGCACTGAAGCTTTCTTT
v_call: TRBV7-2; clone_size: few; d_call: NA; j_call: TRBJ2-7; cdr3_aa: CARRSGFSYEQYF; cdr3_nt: TGTGCCAGAAGATCGGGGTTCTCCTACGAGCAGTACTTC
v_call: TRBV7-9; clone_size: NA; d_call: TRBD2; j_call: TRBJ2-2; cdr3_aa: CASSSGGSPDTGELFF; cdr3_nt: TGTGCCAGCAGCTCGGGGGGGAGCCCTGACACCGGGGAGCTGTTTTTT
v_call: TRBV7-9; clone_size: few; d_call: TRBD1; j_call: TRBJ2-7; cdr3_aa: CASSLTGGYGDEQYF; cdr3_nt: TGTGCCAGCAGCTTAACAGGGGGATACGGAGATGAGCAGTACTTC
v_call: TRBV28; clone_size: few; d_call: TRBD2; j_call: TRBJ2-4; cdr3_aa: CASLAGFSQQYF; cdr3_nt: TGTGCCAGCCTAGCGGGGTTTTCCCAGCAGTACTTC
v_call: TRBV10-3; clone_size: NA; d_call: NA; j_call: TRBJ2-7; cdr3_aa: CAISAAGAREQYF; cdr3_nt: TGTGCCATCAGTGCGGCGGGGGCTCGCGAGCAGTACTTC
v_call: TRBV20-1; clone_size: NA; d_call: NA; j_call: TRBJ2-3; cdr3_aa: CSADQGVESLADTQYF; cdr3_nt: TGCAGTGCTGACCAAGGGGTCGAGTCCCTAGCAGATACGCAGTATTTT
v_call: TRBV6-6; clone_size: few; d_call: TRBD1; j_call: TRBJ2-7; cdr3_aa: CASSIPGTGFANEQYF; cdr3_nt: TGTGCCAGCAGTATCCCCGGGACAGGGTTCGCCAACGAGCAGTACTTC
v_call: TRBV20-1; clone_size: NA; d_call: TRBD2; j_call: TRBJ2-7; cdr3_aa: CSARARLATYEQYF; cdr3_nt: TGCAGTGCTAGGGCTCGACTAGCGACTTACGAGCAGTACTTC
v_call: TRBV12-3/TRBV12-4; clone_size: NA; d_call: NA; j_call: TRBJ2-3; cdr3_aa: CAVRFRGQSADTQYF; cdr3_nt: TGTGCCGTACGATTTAGGGGTCAATCGGCAGATACGCAGTATTTT
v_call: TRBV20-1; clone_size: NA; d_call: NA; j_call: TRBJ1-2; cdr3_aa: CSAREPTGPNYGYTF; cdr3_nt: TGCAGTGCTAGAGAACCGACAGGACCTAACTATGGCTACACCTTC
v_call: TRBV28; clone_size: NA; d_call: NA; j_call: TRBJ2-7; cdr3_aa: CASSYPGEREGEQYF; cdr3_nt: TGTGCCAGCAGTTATCCCGGGGAACGAGAAGGCGAGCAGTACTTC
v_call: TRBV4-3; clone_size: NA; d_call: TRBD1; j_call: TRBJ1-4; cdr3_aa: CASSQDIDRGNEKLFF; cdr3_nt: TGCGCCAGCAGCCAAGATATCGACAGGGGGAATGAAAAACTGTTTTTT
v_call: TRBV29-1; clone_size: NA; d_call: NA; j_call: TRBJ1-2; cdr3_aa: CSVESDPRHGYTF; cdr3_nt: TGCAGCGTTGAGTCGGACCCGAGGCATGGCTACACCTTC
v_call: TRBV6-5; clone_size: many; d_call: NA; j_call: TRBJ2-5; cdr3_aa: CASSYSKRQETQYF; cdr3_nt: TGTGCCAGCAGTTACTCGAAGCGGCAAGAGACCCAGTACTTC
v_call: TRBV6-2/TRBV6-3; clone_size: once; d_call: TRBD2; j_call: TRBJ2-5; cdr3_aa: CASTIDPTSGLYQETQYF; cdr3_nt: TGTGCCAGCACCATCGACCCGACTAGCGGCCTGTACCAAGAGACCCAGTACTTC
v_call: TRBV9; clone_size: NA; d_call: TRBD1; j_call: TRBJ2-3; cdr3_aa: CASSLRQGGGDTQYF; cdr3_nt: TGTGCCAGCAGCCTCCGACAGGGCGGCGGGGATACGCAGTATTTT
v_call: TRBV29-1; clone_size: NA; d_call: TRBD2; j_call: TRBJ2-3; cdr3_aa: CSVGTSGGVIDTQYF; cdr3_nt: TGCAGCGTTGGGACTAGCGGGGGGGTTATAGATACGCAGTATTTT